Below, 9 T cell receptor beta chains from the same sample are listed, as sequenced in a study of blood T cell repertoires in COVID-19. Using immunoSEQ multiplex PCR, the repertoire was profiled, and TCRdb retains in-frame clones only, with some absent. The sample lists around 28,000 clones, about 91% seen once, with under 30% in the top ten. Sequencing was carried out using peripheral blood. All receptors derive from a man older than 75 with acute or convalescent COVID-19.

The chain combines TRBV19 with TRBJ1-2; a possible D gene is TRBD1 (5 bases). Germline lookup yields CDR1 LNHDA and CDR2 SQIVND (reference sequence). The CDR3 extends over 14 amino acids. Trimming cost V 0 bases and J 4 bases, with 9 bases left between them. The CDR3 sequence is CASSIEETVYGYTF. The DNA for the CDR3 is TGTGCCAGTAGTATAGAGGAGACAGTCTATGGCTACACCTTC.

The chain couples TRBV4-1 to TRBJ1-2; no clear D gene. CDR3 length equals 14 residues. The ends were cut back, 0 bases at V and 1 base at J, with 6 bases in the middle. Germline values: CDR1 MGHRA, CDR2 YSYEKL. The CDR3 here is CASSQDTSNYGYTF. The CDR3 nucleotides read TGCGCCAGCAGCCAAGATACCAGTAACTATGGCTACACCTTC.

This chain uses TRBV6-5 with TRBJ1-1; TRBD1 aligns across 8 bases. The CDR3 loop spans 15 amino acids. V trimming: 2 bases; J trimming: 3 bases; junction bases outside the gene matches: 5. CDR1 is MNHEY and CDR2 is SVGAGI in the germline V gene. The CDR3 sequence is CASSYIGQGYTEAFF. As DNA, the CDR3 is TGTGCCAGCAGTTACATAGGACAGGGATACACTGAAGCTTTCTTT.

The gene calls are TRBV5-1 and TRBJ1-1; a weak D match, TRBD1 (5 bases). The V end lost 4 bases, the J end lost 4 bases, and 20 bases lay between the germline ends. Germline V CDR1 and CDR2: SGHRS, YFSETQ. The CDR3 runs 16 residues. The DNA of the CDR3 is TGCGCCAGCAGCACCTCTTGGGGCCTTGGCGTCACTGAAGCTTTCTTT. This sequence encodes CASSTSWGLGVTEAFF. The complete variable domain, with remaining parts taken from reference TRBV5-1 and TRBJ1-1, reads KAGVTQTPRYLIKTRGQQVTLSCSPISGHRSVSWYQQTPGQGLQFLFEYFSETQRNKGNFPGRFSGRQFSNSRSEMNVSTLELGDSALYLCASSTSWGLGVTEAFFGQGTRLTVV.

The chain has TRBV30 and TRBJ1-5; 8 nucleotides match TRBD1. This CDR3 comprises 15 residues. The V segment lost 2 bases and the J segment 3 bases; nucleotides outside the gene matches: 6. Germline CDR1 GTSNPN, CDR2 SVGIG (reference sequence). CDR3 nucleotide sequence: TGTGCCTGGAGTCAGAGGACAGGGAACAATCAGCCCCAGCATTTT. Translating gives CAWSQRTGNNQPQHF. Together with reference TRBV30 and TRBJ1-5, the CDR3 gives the full variable domain: SQTIHQWPATLVQPVGSPLSLECTVEGTSNPNLYWYRQAAGRGLQLLFYSVGIGQISSEVPQNLSASRPQDRQFILSSKKLLLSDSGFYLCAWSQRTGNNQPQHFGDGTRLSIL.

The CDR3: CASEAWRQETQYF. CDR3 nucleotide sequence: TGTGCCAGCGAGGCGTGGAGGCAAGAGACCCAGTACTTC. This chain uses TRBV2 with TRBJ2-5, with D perhaps TRBD2 (5 bases). This CDR3 has 13 amino acids. Germline lookup yields CDR1 SNHLY and CDR2 FYNNEI. Trimming cost V 8 bases and J 2 bases, with 12 bases left between them. Looking up the rest from reference TRBV2 and TRBJ2-5 gives the full variable domain: EPEVTQTPSHQVTQMGQEVILRCVPISNHLYFYWYRQILGQKVEFLVSFYNNEISEKSEIFDDQFSVERPDGSNFTLKIRSTKLEDSAMYFCASEAWRQETQYFGPGTRLLVL.

The V call is TRBV9, the J call TRBJ2-3; a possible D gene is TRBD2 (6 bases). V was trimmed by 3 bases and J by 0 bases, leaving 17 bases between them. This CDR3 has 17 amino acids. In germline, CDR1 is SGDLS, CDR2 YYNGEE. CDR3 bases: TGTGCCAGCAGCGACTCCCCTGGCGGGACTAGCACAGATACGCAGTATTTT. Its translation is CASSDSPGGTSTDTQYF.

V and J are TRBV19 and TRBJ1-5, with 7 bases matching TRBD1. With V trimmed by 9 bases and J by 7 bases, 15 bases remained unmatched. Germline V gene data show CDR1 as LNHDA and CDR2 as SQIVND (reference sequence). CDR3 size: 15 residues. The CDR3 region is CASKTQEGARQPQHF. The CDR3 bases are TGTGCCAGCAAAACTCAAGAGGGGGCTAGGCAGCCCCAGCATTTT.

A single count supports this clone. The chain joins TRBV19 to TRBJ2-7; TRBD2 matches at 8 bases. CDR1 is LNHDA and CDR2 is SQIVND in the germline V gene (reference sequence). The CDR3 length is 15 residues. With V trimmed by 2 bases and J by 2 bases, 5 bases remained unmatched. CDR3 sequence (DNA): TGTGCCAGTAGTATAAAGGCGGGAGGCCCCTACGAGCAGTACTTC. Translating it yields CASSIKAGGPYEQYF.